These T cell receptor beta chains were read from a single sample in a study of T cells in Graves' hyperthyroidism and ophthalmopathy. TCRdb processed the multiplex PCR reads anew with MiXCR; each CDR3 protein has one entry. The data show roughly 800,000 distinct CDR3 sequences, with roughly 40% seen just once and 8.9% held by the top ten. What was sequenced was blood. Receptors originate from a man aged 18-30 years with Graves' hyperthyroidism. Each CDR3 is given with its conserved first and last residue. Each record gives: J gene, V gene, D gene, clone size, CDR3 DNA, CDR3 protein. A D gene is named only where the DNA matches it firmly. Only some rows state a clone size, as once, few, many or a class for expanded clones.

TRBJ1-1 TRBV7-3 NA few TGCGCCAGCAGCCAAGAAACGGGAGGGTTTAGAGCTTTCTTT CASSQETGGFRAFF
TRBJ1-1 TRBV19 NA NA TGTGCCAGTAGTATAGCCGGCAGGATGAACACTGAAGCTTTCTTT CASSIAGRMNTEAFF
TRBJ2-2 TRBV2 NA NA TGTGCCAGCAGTGAAGCGCTTGGGGAGCTGTTTTTT CASSEALGELFF
TRBJ1-5 TRBV7-9 NA many TGTGCCAGCAGCGCTACAGGGACCCGGAATCAGCCCCAGCATTTT CASSATGTRNQPQHF
TRBJ1-2 TRBV13 TRBD1 NA TGTGCCAGCAGCTCCATTGGGACAGGGGATGGCTACACCTTC CASSSIGTGDGYTF
TRBJ2-7 TRBV7-2 NA NA TGTGCCAGCAGAGACGCTTGGGAGCAGTACTTC CASRDAWEQYF
TRBJ1-2 TRBV2 TRBD1 many TGTGCCAGCAGTGAAAGGGGGCGCGGTGGCTATGGCTACACCTTC CASSERGRGGYGYTF
TRBJ1-1 TRBV7-9 NA many TGTGCCAGCGGCCGCGGGAACACTGAAGCTTTCTTT CASGRGNTEAFF
TRBJ2-7 TRBV7-2 NA NA TGTACCAGCAGCCCTCCGCTACAGACCTCCTACGAGCAGTACTTC CTSSPPLQTSYEQYF
TRBJ1-2 TRBV7-9 NA NA TGTGCCAGCAGCTTTTTCGATAGGGGAGCTATGGGCTACACCTTC CASSFFDRGAMGYTF
TRBJ1-1 TRBV29-1 NA many TGCAGCGTCGGGGGTACTATGAACACTGAAGCTTTCTTT CSVGGTMNTEAFF
TRBJ2-3 TRBV10-3 NA NA TGTGCCATCAGTGAGTCGGGCAAGTATACGCAGTATTTT CAISESGKYTQYF
TRBJ1-1 TRBV28 NA few TGTGCCAGCAGTCAGGGGCTAAGAGAATTTGGTGAAGCTTTCTTT CASSQGLREFGEAFF
TRBJ1-1 TRBV12-3/TRBV12-4 NA many TGTGCCAGCAGCCTAAACCGAGTCGAAGCTTTCTTT CASSLNRVEAFF
TRBJ2-2 TRBV25-1 TRBD2 NA TGTGCCAGCAGCCAAGGGCCTAGCGGGGCCGGGGAGCTGTTTTTT CASSQGPSGAGELFF
TRBJ1-6 TRBV7-9 NA many TGTGCCAGCAGCTCCCCCACCTCACCCCTCCACTTT CASSSPTSPLHF
TRBJ2-7 TRBV12-3/TRBV12-4 TRBD2 few TGTGCCAGCAGTTACGGACTAGCGGGACTGTACGAGCAGTACTTC CASSYGLAGLYEQYF
TRBJ2-7 TRBV29-1 TRBD1 many TGCAGCGCCAACCTGGACAGGGGTCTTCCCTACGAGCAGTACTTC CSANLDRGLPYEQYF
TRBJ1-6 TRBV9 NA few TGTGCCAGCAGCGTAGGAGTACGGCAAGACTATAATTCACCCCTCCACTTT CASSVGVRQDYNSPLHF
TRBJ2-2 TRBV29-1 TRBD2 few TGCAGCGCTCGCCTGACTAGCCGCGCGAACACCGGGGAGCTGTTTTTT CSARLTSRANTGELFF
TRBJ2-7 TRBV11-3 NA NA TGTGCCAGCAGCTTAGACCCCCGTTGGGACTCCCCATCTTCCTACGAGCAGTACTTC CASSLDPRWDSPSSYEQYF
TRBJ1-1 TRBV5-1 NA many TGCGCCAGCAGCTTGGCAACCCGGTCGAACACTGAAGCTTTCTTT CASSLATRSNTEAFF
TRBJ2-7 TRBV20-1 NA many TGCAGTGCTGAGGTGGCTAACGAGCAGTACTTC CSAEVANEQYF
TRBJ2-5 TRBV10-3 NA few TGTGCCATCGGGGGGGCTCAAGAGGCCCAGTACTTC CAIGGAQEAQYF
TRBJ2-2 TRBV7-9 TRBD2 few TGTGCCAGCAGCCACCAAGCGGGAGGGCCTAACGGGGAGCTGTTTTTT CASSHQAGGPNGELFF
TRBJ1-6 TRBV20-1 NA NA TGCAGTGCTAGAGAGGTAGCGAAAGGGATCGTCGGGGATTCACCCCTCCACTTT CSAREVAKGIVGDSPLHF
TRBJ2-5 TRBV5-1 TRBD1 NA TGCGCCAGCAGCTCGGGGACAGGGGCTATTGGGGTCCAAGAGACCCAGTACTTC CASSSGTGAIGVQETQYF
TRBJ2-7 TRBV7-9 TRBD1 many TGTGCCAGCAGCTACCGGGACAGGGGGCTTCACGAGCAGTACTTC CASSYRDRGLHEQYF
TRBJ2-7 TRBV5-1 NA NA TGCGCCAGCAGCTGGGGGGAAACCTACGAGCAGTACTTC CASSWGETYEQYF
TRBJ2-6 TRBV7-9 NA many TGTGCCAGCAGCTTATACCACAGGTCAGCTGGGGCCAACGTCCTGACTTTC CASSLYHRSAGANVLTF
TRBJ2-6 TRBV7-8 TRBD1 many TGTGCCAGCAGCTTATGGGGTTCGACAGGGCTCGGGGCCAACGTCCTGACTTTC CASSLWGSTGLGANVLTF
TRBJ1-5 TRBV25-1 TRBD1 NA TGTGCCAGCAGTGCTAGCCTCCCCCGGACAGGGAAGGTTCATAGCAATCAGCCCCAGCATTTT CASSASLPRTGKVHSNQPQHF
TRBJ2-7 TRBV19 NA few TGTGCCAGTAGAGGGGGACACACATCCTACGAGCAGTACTTC CASRGGHTSYEQYF
TRBJ1-1 TRBV19 NA NA TGTGCCAGTAGAATTATCCTGGATGCCAACACTGAAGCTTTCTTT CASRIILDANTEAFF
TRBJ1-1 TRBV7-3 TRBD1 many TGTGCCAGCAGAGGACAGGGACCTGAAGCTTTCTTT CASRGQGPEAFF
TRBJ1-5 TRBV15 NA many TGTGCTAACGTCCGGGGGGGCTTTGGCAATCAGCCCCAGCATTTT CANVRGGFGNQPQHF
TRBJ1-1 TRBV20-1 NA many TGCAGTGCTAGGCTCGATCTGACCACTGAAGCTTTCTTT CSARLDLTTEAFF
TRBJ2-7 TRBV5-1 NA NA TGCGCCGGCAGCTTTAGCGGAGGCGGGAACGAGCAGTACTTC CAGSFSGGGNEQYF
TRBJ1-2 TRBV12-3/TRBV12-4 NA NA TGTGCCAGCAGTTCTGGTTACCGGGTCGCCCTTTATGGCTACACCTTC CASSSGYRVALYGYTF
TRBJ1-4 TRBV9 TRBD1 many TGTGCCAGCAGCGCGACAGGGGGCGGTGAAAAACTGTTTTTT CASSATGGGEKLFF
TRBJ2-6 TRBV25-1 NA NA TGTGCCAGCAGCGGCTACGTGGGGACTGGGGCCAACGTCCTGACTTTC CASSGYVGTGANVLTF
TRBJ2-5 TRBV7-2 TRBD2 NA TGTGCCAGCAGCTCGGGACTCGGGGGGGAGGAGACCCAGTACTTC CASSSGLGGEETQYF
TRBJ1-6 TRBV5-6 TRBD1 NA TGTGCCAGCAGCAGGGGACAGCGTAATTCACCCCTCCACTTT CASSRGQRNSPLHF
TRBJ1-1 TRBV10-3 NA many TGTGCCATCAGTGACCTAGGGGCTCCTGAAGCTTTCTTT CAISDLGAPEAFF
TRBJ1-5 TRBV10-3 NA few TGTGCCATCAGTACGGGAGGGCAGAACGAGCATTTT CAISTGGQNEHF
TRBJ1-6 TRBV7-9 NA NA TGTGCCAGCAGCTTAGGGGGGAGGAATGATTCACCCCTCCACTTT CASSLGGRNDSPLHF
TRBJ2-7 TRBV12-3/TRBV12-4 NA NA TGTGCCAGCGCCTTTGGCAGGAGTAGCGTTCCCTACGAGCAGTACTTC CASAFGRSSVPYEQYF
TRBJ2-7 TRBV12-3/TRBV12-4 NA NA TGTGCCAGCACCTCCCGAGGTGTCGTCCACGAGCAGTACTTC CASTSRGVVHEQYF